This T cell receptor beta chain was identified during a study of OX40 agonist ivuxolimab in advanced cancers. Across the whole study: Aged roughly 23 to 79 with a mean of roughly 65 years, they were around 79% male. Whole-study findings and limits: Certain nonresponding patients likewise had low normalized T-cell clonal expansion.

As for this clone: Its matching antigen is unknown.

The CDR3 consists of 12 residues. V was clipped by 4 bases and J by 1 base; unmatched bases: 0. CDR1 and CDR2 from the germline V gene are GTSNPN and SVGIG (reference sequence). This table comes from immunoSEQ multiplex PCR, and its TCRdb copy is limited to in-frame clones, with some not included. The sample contains around 61,000 clones, 84% of which appear only once. This clonotype was obtained from an adult with an advanced solid tumor such as melanoma, head and neck, liver or kidney cancer. The sample here was CD4+ or CD8+ T cells sorted from blood, taken in a trial of the OX40 agonist ivuxolimab. V and J are TRBV30 and TRBJ2-7; 8 bases are shared with TRBD1. The CDR3 DNA follows: TGTGCCTGGAACAGGGGGTCCTACGAGCAGTACTTC. Its protein product is CAWNRGSYEQYF.